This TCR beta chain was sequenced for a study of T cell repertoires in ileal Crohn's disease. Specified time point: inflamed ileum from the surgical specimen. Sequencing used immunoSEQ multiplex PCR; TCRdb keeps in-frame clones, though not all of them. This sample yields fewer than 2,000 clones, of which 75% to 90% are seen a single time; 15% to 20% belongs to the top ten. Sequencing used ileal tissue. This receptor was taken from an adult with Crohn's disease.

The CDR3 region is CASRTRDTQYF. CDR3 DNA: TGTGCCAGCAGAACGCGGGATACGCAGTATTTT. V and J are TRBV6-5 and TRBJ2-3, with unresolved D. Trimming pared 6 bases from V and 6 bases from J, leaving 7 bases between. Germline V gene sequence: CDR1 MNHEY, CDR2 SVGAGI. There are 11 residues in the CDR3.